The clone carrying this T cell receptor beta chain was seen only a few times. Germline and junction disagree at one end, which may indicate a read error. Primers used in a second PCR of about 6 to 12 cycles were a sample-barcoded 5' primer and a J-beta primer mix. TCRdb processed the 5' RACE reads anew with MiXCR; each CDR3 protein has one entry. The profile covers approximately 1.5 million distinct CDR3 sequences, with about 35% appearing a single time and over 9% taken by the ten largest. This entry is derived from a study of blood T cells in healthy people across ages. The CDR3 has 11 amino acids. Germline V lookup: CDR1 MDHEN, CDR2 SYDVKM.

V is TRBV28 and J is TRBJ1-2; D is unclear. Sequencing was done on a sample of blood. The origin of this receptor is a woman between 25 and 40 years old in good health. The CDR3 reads CATVSNYGHTF. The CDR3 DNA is TGTGCCACCGTCTCTAACTATGGCCACACCTTC.